This passage covers 27 T cell receptor beta chains from one sample sequenced in a study of cytomegalovirus exposure and HLA in healthy donors. Profiled with immunoSEQ multiplex PCR; TCRdb holds only in-frame clones, not every one. The table records 120,000 or so clones, 85% to 90% of them present only once. The specimen sequenced was PBMCs. These receptors were collected from a woman aged 18-35 years in good health and CMV-seronegative.

The chain combines TRBV27 with TRBJ1-2; 9 bases map to TRBD1. The germline gives CDR1 MNHEY, CDR2 SMNVEV (reference sequence). The CDR3 spans 16 residues. J was trimmed by 4 bases and V by 0 bases; bases with no gene match: 6. The CDR3 DNA reads TGTGCCAGCAGTTTATCGATTGGACAGGGGTTCTATGGCTACACCTTC. Translating gives CASSLSIGQGFYGYTF.

The genes are TRBV11-3 and TRBJ2-3; D is possibly TRBD2 (6 bases). This CDR3 region has 15 residues. The ends were cut back, 1 base at V and 2 bases at J, with 10 bases in the middle. CDR1 SGHNT and CDR2 YENEEA come from the germline V gene. The CDR3 DNA is TGTGCCAGCAGCTTAGGTGGGCGGGACACAGATACGCAGTATTTT. Translated: CASSLGGRDTDTQYF.

The V gene is TRBV28, the J gene TRBJ2-7, with 10 bases fitting TRBD1. From germline, CDR1 is MDHEN and CDR2 SYDVKM. The CDR3 consists of 15 residues. V was pared by 7 bases and J by 6 bases, with 12 bases of the junction left unmatched. This chain's CDR3 is CASTIQGTGEREQYF. The CDR3 DNA follows: TGTGCCAGCACGATTCAGGGGACAGGGGAACGCGAGCAGTACTTC.

CDR3 in amino acids: CASSFMTREELEETQYF. The CDR3 DNA is TGCGCCAGCAGCTTTATGACTAGAGAGGAACTTGAAGAGACCCAGTACTTC. The chain carries TRBV5-1 and TRBJ2-5, with D tentatively TRBD2 (6 bases). V shed 2 bases and J shed 3 bases, with 20 bases lying between them. The CDR3 sequence is 17 residues long. CDR1 and CDR2 from the germline V gene are SGHRS and YFSETQ.

The J gene is TRBJ1-4, the V gene TRBV6-5; D remains unclear. The CDR3 has 15 residues. V lost 2 bases, J lost 0 bases, and 7 bases lay in between. Germline CDR1 MNHEY, CDR2 SVGAGI. In nucleotides, the CDR3 is TGTGCCAGCAGTTACGACGGAGCAACTAATGAAAAACTGTTTTTT. This sequence encodes CASSYDGATNEKLFF.

This sequence joins TRBV7-9 and TRBJ1-2; D remains unclear. V lost 3 bases and J 8 bases, leaving 10 bases between the germline ends. CDR3 length: 12 amino acids. Germline-derived CDR1 and CDR2 are SEHNR and FQNEAQ (reference sequence). The CDR3 protein is CASSFEARGYTF. The CDR3 nucleotides are TGTGCCAGCAGCTTTGAGGCCCGGGGCTACACCTTC.

With respect to this clone: The sample carries other DNA sequences with the same CDR3. This chain links TRBV7-9 with TRBJ2-3, with TRBD2 as a possible D gene (7 bases). V lost 5 bases and J 6 bases, leaving 9 bases between the germline ends. The CDR3 is 12 amino acids. CDR1 SEHNR and CDR2 FQNEAQ come from the germline V gene (reference sequence). CDR3 sequence reads: CASSPGGDTQYF. The CDR3 DNA reads TGTGCCAGCAGCCCGGGGGGCGATACGCAGTATTTT.

This clone occurred a few times. This rearrangement joins TRBV5-8 to TRBJ1-5; a possible D gene is TRBD1 (6 bases). In germline, CDR1 is SGHTS, CDR2 YDEGEE. The CDR3 sequence is 14 residues long. V lost 4 bases and J lost 5, with 13 bases in between. CDR3 sequence (DNA): TGTGCCAGCAGCCCCGTTGGACAGTATCAGCCCCAGCATTTT. Its translation: CASSPVGQYQPQHF.

The V call is TRBV7-9, the J call TRBJ2-1, with D perhaps matching TRBD1 (6 bases). Trimming removed 3 bases at V and 7 bases at J, with 25 bases between. The CDR3 length is 18 residues. Germline CDR1 reads SEHNR; CDR2 reads FQNEAQ (reference sequence). CDR3 sequence (DNA): TGTGCCAGCAGCTTCGAACGGGGTCAAGCAGGGGCGTGGAATGAGCAGTTCTTC. Translating gives CASSFERGQAGAWNEQFF.

This sequence joins TRBV29-1 and TRBJ1-2; tentatively, D is TRBD1 (6 bases). Looked up from germline, CDR1 is SQVTM and CDR2 is ANQGSEA. With 8 bases removed from V and 8 bases from J, the gap between germline ends came to 21 bases. The CDR3 runs to 13 residues. In DNA form, the CDR3 reads TGCAGCACGTTGGTTTCAGGGGTCGGGGGCTACACCTTC. Translated: CSTLVSGVGGYTF.

This clone was seen a few times. The chain has TRBV5-4 and TRBJ2-5; 7 bases line up with TRBD2. This CDR3 comprises 14 residues. After removal of 2 bases from V and 6 bases from J, the junction contained 7 bases not matched to a gene. CDR1 and CDR2 from the germline V gene are SGHNT and YYREEE (reference sequence). The chain's CDR3 is CASSFGGRAKTQYF. CDR3 DNA: TGTGCCAGCAGCTTTGGAGGGAGGGCCAAGACCCAGTACTTC.

The gene calls are TRBV27 and TRBJ2-2, with 10 bases matching TRBD2. The ends lost 2 bases at V and 6 bases at J; junction bases unmatched: 3. This CDR3 is built from 15 residues. CDR1 and CDR2 (germline): MNHEY, SMNVEV (reference sequence). The CDR3 nucleotides read TGTGCCAGCAGTTTAGGGCTAGCGGGAGCCGGGGAGCTGTTTTTT. Protein product: CASSLGLAGAGELFF.

V and J are TRBV6-1 and TRBJ2-7, with 10 bases aligning to TRBD1. The junction had 4 bases not matched to a gene; V was cut back by 4 bases and J by 4 bases. Per the germline V gene, CDR1 is MNHNS and CDR2 is SASEGT. This CDR3 has 14 residues. CDR3 DNA: TGTGCCAGCAGTGCGGACAGGGGGATTTACGAGCAGTACGTC. Its protein product is CASSADRGIYEQYV.

J is TRBJ1-1 and V is TRBV5-6; 7 nucleotides match TRBD1. The CDR3 totals 16 residues. The J segment lost 6 bases and the V segment lost 4 bases, leaving 15 bases of the junction unmatched. Germline V gene data show CDR1 as SGHDT and CDR2 as YYEEEE. CDR3 coding DNA: TGTGCCAGCAGCGCCGGGACAGCCTTGGCGGGACCTGAAGCTTTCTTT. Translation gives CASSAGTALAGPEAFF.

CDR3 loop: CASSPLPPRGRGETQYF. In DNA, the CDR3 is TGTGCCAGCTCACCACTTCCTCCTCGGGGTAGAGGGGAGACCCAGTACTTC. V and J are TRBV18 and TRBJ2-5; possible D gene TRBD2, 5 bases. CDR1 is KGHSH, CDR2 LQKENI, per germline. This CDR3 has 17 residues. The ends were cut back, 1 base at V and 5 bases at J, with 20 bases in the middle.

The V call is TRBV18, the J call TRBJ2-6; no reliable D call. The germline V gene encodes CDR1 KGHSH and CDR2 LQKENI. The V and J ends lost 5 bases and 1 base respectively, with 15 bases between them. The CDR3 spans 17 residues. For the CDR3, the DNA is TGTGCCAGCTCATCTCTAGATGATCGGTCTGGGGCCAACGTCCTGACTTTC. Translated: CASSSLDDRSGANVLTF.

This chain connects TRBV15 to TRBJ1-3; D gene ambiguous. Trimming took off 6 bases at V and 0 bases at J, with 9 bases between the two ends. Germline loops: CDR1 LNHNV, CDR2 YYDKDF (reference sequence). The CDR3 consists of 14 residues. The CDR3 here is CATSYDFSGNTIYF. The CDR3 coding sequence is TGTGCCACCAGTTATGACTTCTCTGGAAACACCATATATTTT.

J is TRBJ1-2 and V is TRBV10-1; D may be TRBD1 (6 bases). This CDR3 is 13 amino acids long. CDR1 and CDR2 from the germline V gene are WNHNN and SYGVQD (reference sequence). Between the trimmed V and J ends, which lost 6 bases and 3 bases, there was a span of 11 bases. The DNA for the CDR3 is TGCGCCAGCAGCGGGGAGGGGGACTATGGCTACACCTTC. It translates to CASSGEGDYGYTF.

This clone was seen more than once but under ten times. The chain combines TRBV10-1 with TRBJ2-7; 9 nucleotides line up with TRBD2. CDR1 is WNHNN and CDR2 is SYGVQD in the germline V gene (reference sequence). V shed 3 bases, J shed 2 bases, and the junction held 8 bases outside the gene matches. This CDR3 has 16 residues. This chain's CDR3 is CASSEISTSGAYEQYF. Written as DNA, the CDR3 is TGCGCCAGCAGTGAAATTTCGACTAGCGGTGCCTACGAGCAGTACTTC.

In DNA, the CDR3 is TGTGCCAGCGCGGGGCTGGAGGCTAACTATGGCTACACCTTC. The encoded protein is CASAGLEANYGYTF. The V and J genes are TRBV6-5 and TRBJ1-2, with D possibly matching TRBD1 (5 bases). V was shortened by 8 bases and J by 0 bases, with 13 bases between the two germline ends. Germline V CDR1 and CDR2: MNHEY, SVGAGI. CDR3 length equals 14 residues.

The V and J genes are TRBV5-1 and TRBJ1-1; 9 bases are a match to TRBD1. With V trimmed by 1 base and J by 5 bases, 3 bases remained unmatched. Germline CDR1 SGHRS, CDR2 YFSETQ. This CDR3 is 14 amino acids long. The CDR3 spells CASSLMGQGTEAFF. CDR3 DNA sequence: TGCGCCAGCAGCTTGATGGGACAGGGAACTGAAGCTTTCTTT.

Here the CDR3 reads CASSAPDSSGNTIYF. CDR3 nucleotide sequence: TGTGCCAGCAGCGCCCCCGACAGCTCTGGAAACACCATATATTTT. The chain uses TRBV9 and TRBJ1-3; D possibly corresponds to TRBD1 (5 bases). The V end was cut by 3 bases, the J end by 0 bases, with 10 bases between. Germline assignment: CDR1 SGDLS and CDR2 YYNGEE. CDR3 length: 15 amino acids.

As regards this clone: The junction differs from germline at one of its ends, possibly a read error. The chain couples TRBV6-6 to TRBJ1-3; D may be TRBD1 (6 bases). This CDR3 has 11 residues. Germline CDR1 and CDR2: MNHNY and SVGAGI (reference sequence). The CDR3 spells CASRNRDLVIF. CDR3 in DNA: TGTGCCAGCAGAAACAGGGATTTAGTTATCTTT.

The chain combines TRBV6-4 with TRBJ2-2; 8 bases are shared with TRBD2. Germline trimming cut 6 bases from V and 5 bases from J; bases unmatched to any gene: 8. CDR3 size: 15 residues. The germline CDR1 and CDR2 sequences are MRHNA and SNTAGT. The CDR3 DNA sequence: TGTGCCAGCAGCCCAAACGGGGGGGATACCGGGGAGCTGTTTTTT. As protein: CASSPNGGDTGELFF.

This clone was recorded only once. The chain carries TRBV6-5 and TRBJ1-3, with D possibly TRBD1 on 6 matching bases. Between the trimmed V and J ends, which lost 2 bases and 0 bases, there was a span of 8 bases. This CDR3 has 15 residues. Germline CDR1 reads MNHEY; CDR2 reads SVGAGI. Here the CDR3 reads CASSYGGTSGNTIYF. The CDR3 nucleotides are TGTGCCAGCAGTTACGGGGGCACCTCTGGAAACACCATATATTTT.

The chain employs TRBV28 and TRBJ2-7; D might be TRBD1 (5 bases). Germline CDR1 MDHEN, CDR2 SYDVKM. Deletions cut 10 bases from V and 3 bases from J, with 19 bases between. The CDR3 sequence is 14 residues long. CDR3: CATQGTLVYYEQYF. CDR3 nucleotides: TGTGCCACCCAGGGCACCCTCGTCTACTACGAGCAGTACTTC.

This clone occurred a few times. V is TRBV18 and J is TRBJ2-7; D perhaps matches TRBD2 (6 bases). In germline, CDR1 is KGHSH, CDR2 LQKENI. The ends were cut back, 0 bases at V and 2 bases at J, with 11 bases in the middle. CDR3 length: 15 residues. The CDR3 nucleotides are TGTGCCAGCTCACCACCCCAGGGAGGTCCCTACGAGCAGTACTTC. It encodes CASSPPQGGPYEQYF.